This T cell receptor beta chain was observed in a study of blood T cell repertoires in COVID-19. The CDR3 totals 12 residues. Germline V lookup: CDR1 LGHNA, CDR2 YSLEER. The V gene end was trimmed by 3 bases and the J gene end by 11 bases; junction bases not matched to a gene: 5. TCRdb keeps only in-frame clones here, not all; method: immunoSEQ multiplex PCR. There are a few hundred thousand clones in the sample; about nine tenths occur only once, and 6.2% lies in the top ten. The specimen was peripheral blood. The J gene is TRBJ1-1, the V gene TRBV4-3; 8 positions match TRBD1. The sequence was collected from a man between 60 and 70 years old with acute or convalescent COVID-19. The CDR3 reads CASSHGQGRAFF. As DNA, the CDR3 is TGCGCCAGCAGCCATGGACAGGGCAGGGCTTTCTTT.